The rows below give T cell receptor beta chains drawn from one sample of a study of blood T cells in healthy people across ages. TCRdb fed the 5' RACE reads into MiXCR, producing one record per CDR3 protein. Among approximately 700,000 distinct CDR3 sequences, approximately 31% were seen once, and the ten largest hold approximately 15%. Source material: blood. The receptors were gathered from a woman older than 75 in good health. Both conserved end residues are part of each CDR3. A D gene is named only where the DNA matches it firmly. Not every row has a clone size; where given, it reads once, few, many or a size class.

abundance | d_gene | j_gene | v_gene | CDR3nt | CDR3aa
many | TRBD1 | TRBJ2-3 | TRBV10-3 | TGTGCCATCAGTGAGTCATTCCGGGACAGGGGCACAGATACGCAGTATTTT | CAISESFRDRGTDTQYF
NA | NA | TRBJ2-3 | TRBV12-5 | TGTGCTAGTGGTTTGGTCGGTCTCCCGACAGATACGCAGTATTTT | CASGLVGLPTDTQYF
few | NA | TRBJ1-5 | TRBV5-6 | TGTGCCAGCAGCTTAGGGGCAGGGGCCCTTTATAGCAATCAGCCCCAGCATTTT | CASSLGAGALYSNQPQHF
few | NA | TRBJ1-1 | TRBV28 | TGTGCCAGCAGTTTGACAGGCAGGGGCGAAGCTTTCTTT | CASSLTGRGEAFF
NA | TRBD2 | TRBJ2-7 | TRBV5-1 | TGCGCCAGCAACTTGTCGCCTAGCGGGGCCTACGAGCAGTACTTC | CASNLSPSGAYEQYF
many | NA | TRBJ2-5 | TRBV2 | TGTGCCAGCAGTCAAGTTACTCTAGGTGGGGAGACCCAGTACTTC | CASSQVTLGGETQYF
many | NA | TRBJ2-7 | TRBV12-3/TRBV12-4 | TGTGCCAGCAGTTTTGACGACTCCTACGAGCAGTACTTC | CASSFDDSYEQYF
many | TRBD1 | TRBJ2-3 | TRBV2 | TGTGCCAGCAGTACAGGGGGCGTCACAGATACGCAGTATTTT | CASSTGGVTDTQYF
few | NA | TRBJ2-2 | TRBV7-2 | TGTGCCAGCAGCACGACAGCAAACACCGGGGAGCTGTTTTTT | CASSTTANTGELFF
many | TRBD2 | TRBJ2-7 | TRBV20-1 | TGCAGTGCTAGTCTTAGCGGGGGGGCAGGTGAGCAGTACTTC | CSASLSGGAGEQYF
many | NA | TRBJ1-2 | TRBV10-3 | TGTGCCATCAGTGAGTCCAAAGGACCGAACTATGGCTACACCTTC | CAISESKGPNYGYTF
NA | TRBD1 | TRBJ1-5 | TRBV20-1 | TGCAGTGCTAGCCCGACAGGGTCGAGACAGCCCCAGCATTTT | CSASPTGSRQPQHF
NA | NA | TRBJ2-1 | TRBV2 | TGTGCCAGCAGTGCGAGACTAGGTACCTACAATGAGCAGTTCTTC | CASSARLGTYNEQFF
many | NA | TRBJ2-3 | TRBV7-2 | TGTGCCAGCAGCTCAATGGCGGGACAGCCATCCGGGACGCAGTATTTT | CASSSMAGQPSGTQYF
many | NA | TRBJ2-7 | TRBV10-3 | TGTGCCATCAGTGAGGTGGAGTTATCCTACGAGCAGTACTTC | CAISEVELSYEQYF
NA | NA | TRBJ1-4 | TRBV5-1 | TGCGCCAGCAGCTTGAGGTCCCAGGGAGAAAAACTGTTTTTT | CASSLRSQGEKLFF
NA | NA | TRBJ2-5 | TRBV7-2 | TGTGCCAGCAGCTCCCGACTAGTGGGTACCCAAGAGACCCAGTACTTC | CASSSRLVGTQETQYF
many | TRBD1 | TRBJ2-5 | TRBV6-1 | TGTGCCAGCAGTGAAGTATCCGGGACAGGGACCGAGACCCAGTACTTC | CASSEVSGTGTETQYF
many | TRBD2 | TRBJ2-7 | TRBV28 | TGTGCCAGCAGTTTTGGGACTAGCGTCGCCTACGAGCAGTACTTC | CASSFGTSVAYEQYF
NA | NA | TRBJ1-2 | TRBV6-1 | TGTGCCAGCAGTGAAGACGGGGACCGCTATGGCTACACCTTC | CASSEDGDRYGYTF
NA | NA | TRBJ1-1 | TRBV7-9 | TGTGCCAGCAGCACCGGGACGTCGAACACTGAAGCTTTCTTT | CASSTGTSNTEAFF
many | TRBD1 | TRBJ2-4 | TRBV7-2 | TGTGCCAGCAGCGCGGGACAGGGGGTTGAGGCCAAAAACATTCAGTACTTC | CASSAGQGVEAKNIQYF
many | NA | TRBJ1-2 | TRBV11-2 | TGTGCCAGCAGCCAGACGGACACTGGCTACACCTTC | CASSQTDTGYTF
NA | TRBD1 | TRBJ2-1 | TRBV12-3/TRBV12-4 | TGTGCCAGCAGTTTACACGACAGGGGTAGGGATGAGCAGTTCTTC | CASSLHDRGRDEQFF
many | NA | TRBJ2-1 | TRBV29-1 | TGCAGCGTTGATCGGCAGATCAATGAGCAGTTCTTC | CSVDRQINEQFF